This is a list of T cell receptor beta chains from one sample in a study of blood T cell repertoires in COVID-19. TCRdb's table, derived via immunoSEQ multiplex PCR, lists solely in-frame clones and lacks some. The sample has around 290,000 clones, around 90% seen once. Sequencing was carried out using PBMCs or T cells enriched from blood (not recorded which). These receptors originate from a woman aged 25-40 years who had recovered from COVID-19. CDR3s include the opening cysteine and the closing phenylalanine or tryptophan. The order of the fields is CDR3 protein, CDR3 DNA, J gene, V gene, D gene, CDR3 length, clone size. A D gene is named only where the DNA matches it firmly. Only some rows state a clone size, as once, few, many or a class for expanded clones.

CASSLGTGYRSYEQYF TGTGCCAGCAGCTTAGGGACAGGGTATAGGAGCTACGAGCAGTACTTC TRBJ2-7 TRBV7-2 TRBD1 16 NA
CASSVDLSGNTIYF TGTGCCAGCAGCGTAGATCTCTCTGGAAACACCATATATTTT TRBJ1-3 TRBV9 NA 14 NA
CASSRQGPKETQYF TGTGCCAGCAGCCGACAGGGGCCGAAAGAGACCCAGTACTTC TRBJ2-5 TRBV6-5 TRBD1 14 NA
CASSVHRDYGYTF TGTGCCAGCAGTGTACACAGGGACTATGGCTACACCTTC TRBJ1-2 TRBV28 NA 13 NA
CASSQVSVVEGTQYF TGTGCCAGCAGCCAAGTGTCCGTTGTTGAGGGAACGCAGTATTTT TRBJ2-3 TRBV14 NA 15 NA
CASSLQGTVSGNTIYF TGTGCCAGCAGCCTACAGGGGACCGTCTCTGGAAACACCATATATTTT TRBJ1-3 TRBV7-9 TRBD1 16 NA
CAIRQGLENTGELFF TGTGCCATCAGACAGGGACTAGAGAACACCGGGGAGCTGTTTTTT TRBJ2-2 TRBV10-3 TRBD2 15 NA
CASSQDLGRQGAGANVLTF TGCGCCAGCAGCCAAGATTTGGGTAGACAGGGGGCTGGGGCCAACGTCCTGACTTTC TRBJ2-6 TRBV4-3 TRBD1 19 NA
CASSPRGTRQNEQFF TGTGCCAGCAGCCCCCGGGGGACTAGGCAGAATGAGCAGTTCTTC TRBJ2-1 TRBV9 TRBD2 15 many
CASSTGGDNPDTQYF TGTGCCAGCAGCACCGGGGGGGACAACCCAGATACGCAGTATTTT TRBJ2-3 TRBV5-4 TRBD2 15 once
CASSKTGTLNTGELFF TGTGCCAGCAGCAAAACCGGGACATTGAACACCGGGGAGCTGTTTTTT TRBJ2-2 TRBV6-6 NA 16 NA